The clone carrying this T cell receptor beta chain was counted between two and nine times. Sequencing used immunoSEQ multiplex PCR; TCRdb keeps in-frame clones, though not all of them. The sample contains fewer than 20,000 clones, about 80% of which appear only once. These data originate in a study of somatic mutations in cytotoxic T cells in rheumatoid arthritis. The CDR3 length is 13 residues. Germline V gene data show CDR1 as LNHDA and CDR2 as SQIVND (reference sequence). V trimming: 5 bases; J trimming: 6 bases; junction bases outside the gene matches: 4. This sequence joins TRBV19 and TRBJ1-2, with TRBD1 identical over 9 bases. Sequencing was performed on CD8+ T cells sorted from blood. The clonotype was recovered from an adult with rheumatoid arthritis. The DNA for the CDR3 is TGTGCCAGTAGTTTGGGACAGGGCGATGGCTACACCTTC. This translates into CASSLGQGDGYTF.